These 20 T cell receptor beta chains share one sample of origin, sequenced in a study of blood T cell repertoires in COVID-19. The repertoire was sequenced with immunoSEQ multiplex PCR; TCRdb's copy has only in-frame clones and lacks some. The table lists about 300,000 clones, roughly 88% of them singletons, with almost 9.5% in the top ten. Source material: peripheral blood. These receptors all stem from a man in his late teens or twenties with active or convalescent COVID-19.

J is TRBJ2-3 and V is TRBV7-8; 8 nucleotides align to TRBD2. The germline CDR1 and CDR2 sequences are SGHVS and FQNEAQ. This CDR3 has 18 amino acids. J gave up 0 bases and V 2 bases, and 10 bases lay outside the gene matches. The CDR3 loop is CASSLRRLAGSSTDTQYF. The CDR3 region has the DNA TGTGCCAGCAGCTTAAGACGGCTAGCGGGTTCTAGCACAGATACGCAGTATTTT. Full variable domain (remainder filled in from reference TRBV7-8 and TRBJ2-3): GAGVSQSPRYKVAKRGQDVALRCDPISGHVSLFWYQQALGQGPEFLTYFQNEAQLDKSGLPSDRFFAERPEGSVSTLKIQRTQQEDSAVYLCASSLRRLAGSSTDTQYFGPGTRLTVL.

This rearrangement joins TRBV11-2 to TRBJ2-5, with D possibly being TRBD1 (6 bases). This CDR3 has 15 amino acids. Germline V CDR1 and CDR2: SGHAT, FQNNGV. Trimming removed 0 bases at V and 5 bases at J, with 13 bases between. The CDR3 region is CASSLDGGSGETQYF. The CDR3, as DNA: TGTGCCAGCAGCTTAGATGGGGGCAGTGGGGAGACCCAGTACTTC. Using reference TRBV11-2 and TRBJ2-5 for the parts outside the CDR3, the full variable domain is EAGVAQSPRYKIIEKRQSVAFWCNPISGHATLYWYQQILGQGPKLLIQFQNNGVVDDSQLPKDRFSAERLKGVDSTLKIQPAKLEDSAVYLCASSLDGGSGETQYFGPGTRLLVL.

This rearrangement joins TRBV29-1 to TRBJ1-3; D call uncertain. Germline V gives CDR1 SQVTM, CDR2 ANQGSEA. The CDR3 is 14 amino acids. Trimming cost V 6 bases and J 4 bases, with 16 bases left between them. As DNA, the CDR3 is TGCAGCGTCCTACCAACGGGGAGGGGAAACACCATATATTTT. It codes for CSVLPTGRGNTIYF. Supplemented by reference TRBV29-1 and TRBJ1-3, the full variable domain reads SAVISQKPSRDICQRGTSLTIQCQVDSQVTMMFWYRQQPGQSLTLIATANQGSEATYESGFVIDKFPISRPNLTFSTLTVSNMSPEDSSIYLCSVLPTGRGNTIYFGEGSWLTVV.

The genes are TRBV6-2 or TRBV6-3 and TRBJ2-1, with D possibly TRBD1 on 5 matching bases. Germline V gene sequence: CDR1 MNHEY, CDR2 SVGEGT. This CDR3 comprises 15 residues. V was cut by 6 bases and J by 0 bases, with 12 bases left in between. CDR3 sequence: CASSAGKSSYNEQFF. The DNA for the CDR3 is TGTGCCAGCAGCGCAGGGAAGAGCTCCTACAATGAGCAGTTCTTC.

The chain employs TRBV27 and TRBJ2-3; tentatively, D is TRBD2 (6 bases). V was clipped by 6 bases and J by 8 bases, with 12 bases between them. This CDR3 spans 12 amino acids. CDR1 MNHEY and CDR2 SMNVEV come from the germline V gene (reference sequence). CDR3 in DNA: TGTGCCAGCAGCCCTGACGGGGGTACGCAGTATTTT. Protein: CASSPDGGTQYF.

This sequence joins TRBV9 and TRBJ1-4; possibly TRBD1 for D (6 bases). Germline V gene data show CDR1 as SGDLS and CDR2 as YYNGEE. The V end lost 1 base, the J end lost 4 bases, and 11 bases lay between the germline ends. The CDR3 spans 15 residues. CDR3 in DNA: TGTGCCAGCAGCGTAAAGGGGGTAAATAATGAAAAACTGTTTTTT. It encodes CASSVKGVNNEKLFF.

The gene calls are TRBV11-3 and TRBJ1-4; the match to TRBD1 covers 7 bases. The V gene's germline CDR1 is SGHNT and CDR2 YENEEA. The CDR3 contains 13 residues. V was pared by 6 bases and J by 11 bases, with 9 bases of the junction left unmatched. CDR3 protein: CASRGTDLDKLFF. CDR3 in DNA: TGTGCCAGCAGGGGGACAGACCTAGACAAACTGTTTTTT.

The chain couples TRBV10-3 to TRBJ1-3; 7 bases fit TRBD1. The CDR3 is made up of 14 amino acids. V lost 8 bases and J lost 0; bases outside the gene matches: 4. CDR1 and CDR2 (germline): ENHRY, SYGVKD. CDR3: CAIRTGNSGNTIYF. CDR3 coding DNA: TGTGCCATCCGGACAGGAAACTCTGGAAACACCATATATTTT.

This clone showed up just once. The chain joins TRBV5-1 to TRBJ1-1, with 7 bases matching TRBD1. V gave up 0 bases and J gave up 10 bases; unmatched junction bases: 6. Germline assignment: CDR1 SGHRS and CDR2 YFSETQ. The CDR3 spans 13 residues. The CDR3 region is CASSLVVGGVAFF. CDR3 coding DNA: TGCGCCAGCAGCTTGGTGGTAGGGGGCGTAGCTTTCTTT.

V and J are TRBV7-3 and TRBJ2-7; the D gene is possibly TRBD2 (6 bases). The CDR3 contains 15 residues. V lost 1 base to trimming and J lost 3 bases, with 13 bases between them. Germline assignment: CDR1 SGHTA and CDR2 FQGTGA. The CDR3 loop is CASSLNRGSGYEQYF. The CDR3 nucleotides are TGTGCCAGCAGCTTAAATCGGGGTAGCGGCTACGAGCAGTACTTC.

The chain has TRBV5-6 and TRBJ2-7, with D possibly being TRBD2 (5 bases). Trimming removed 4 bases at V and 3 bases at J, with 8 bases between. CDR1 is SGHDT, CDR2 YYEEEE, per germline. The CDR3 has 12 amino acids. The CDR3 DNA is TGTGCCAGCAGCCTAGGACTCTACGAGCAGTACTTC. It codes for CASSLGLYEQYF.

CDR3 bases: TGTGCCAGCAGCCAAGATCTTGGGACACAAGTCACCGGGGAGCTGTTTTTT. Its protein product is CASSQDLGTQVTGELFF. The gene calls are TRBV4-2 and TRBJ2-2; possible D gene TRBD1, 6 bases. The V gene lost 0 bases and the J gene lost 4 bases, with 15 bases spanning the gap. The CDR3 spans 17 residues. The germline gives CDR1 LGHNA, CDR2 YNFKEQ.

This chain uses TRBV27 with TRBJ1-5; possibly TRBD1 for D (5 bases). This CDR3 contains 15 residues. Deletions cut 1 base from V and 2 bases from J, with 9 bases between. CDR1 and CDR2 from the germline V gene are MNHEY and SMNVEV (reference sequence). CDR3 amino acids: CASSLWGGGNQPQHF. In DNA form, the CDR3 reads TGTGCCAGCAGTTTATGGGGAGGGGGCAATCAGCCCCAGCATTTT.

This chain uses TRBV7-9 with TRBJ2-3; 11 bases are shared with TRBD1. Germline assignment: CDR1 SEHNR and CDR2 FQNEAQ (reference sequence). Unmatched junction bases numbered 4, after V lost 3 bases and J lost 5 bases. This CDR3 is 15 amino acids long. CDR3 residues: CASSFGQGAGDTQYF. The CDR3 DNA sequence: TGTGCCAGCAGCTTCGGACAGGGGGCCGGAGATACGCAGTATTTT.

In the case of this clone: Within the sample, other DNA sequences also encode this same CDR3. The J gene is TRBJ1-2, the V gene TRBV14, with TRBD1 identical over 7 bases. Germline CDR1 reads SGHDN; CDR2 reads FVKESK. The CDR3 sequence is 13 residues long. V lost 1 base and J lost 5; bases outside the gene matches: 1. Written as DNA, the CDR3 is TGTGCCAGCAGCCAAGGACAGGGATATGGCTACACCTTC. Translating it yields CASSQGQGYGYTF.

The rearrangement uses TRBV7-6 and TRBJ2-1; D is perhaps TRBD1 (6 bases). Germline CDR1 reads SGHVS; CDR2 reads FNYEAQ. This CDR3 region has 17 residues. V was shortened by 3 bases and J by 0 bases, with 15 bases between the two germline ends. The CDR3 DNA follows: TGTGCCAGCAGCTTGGTGACAGGACCTAGCTCCTACAATGAGCAGTTCTTC. Encoded protein: CASSLVTGPSSYNEQFF.

This chain links TRBV7-6 with TRBJ2-7; D is ambiguous. The V end lost 3 bases, the J end lost 5 bases, and 5 bases lay between the germline ends. The CDR3 spans 11 residues. CDR1 is SGHVS, CDR2 FNYEAQ, per germline. This chain's CDR3 is CASSFSDEQYF. CDR3 DNA sequence: TGTGCCAGCAGCTTTAGTGACGAGCAGTACTTC.

The rearrangement links TRBV6-5 to TRBJ1-5, with TRBD1 identical over 8 bases. The V gene's germline CDR1 is MNHEY and CDR2 SVGAGI. CDR3 length equals 13 residues. With 10 bases clipped from V and 2 bases from J, the junction kept 4 bases outside the gene matches. This CDR3 reads CATMTGGNQPQHF. The CDR3 bases are TGTGCCACTATGACAGGGGGCAATCAGCCCCAGCATTTT.

The V gene is TRBV9, the J gene TRBJ1-6, with TRBD1 matching over 7 bases. The CDR3 runs 17 residues. Trimming removed 3 bases from V and 0 bases from J; junction bases left unmatched: 6. In germline, CDR1 is SGDLS, CDR2 YYNGEE. The CDR3: CASSADRSSSYNSPLHF. The CDR3 DNA reads TGTGCCAGCAGCGCGGACAGGAGTAGCTCCTATAATTCACCCCTCCACTTT.

This clone was counted many times. This chain uses TRBV19 with TRBJ2-5, with TRBD2 matching over 9 bases. V lost 2 bases to trimming and J lost 1 base; unmatched junction nucleotides: 8. CDR3 length equals 17 residues. Germline CDR1 is LNHDA and CDR2 is SQIVND (reference sequence). This CDR3 is CASSIIRAGGRQETQYF. CDR3 in DNA: TGTGCCAGTAGTATAATTCGAGCGGGGGGACGCCAAGAGACCCAGTACTTC.